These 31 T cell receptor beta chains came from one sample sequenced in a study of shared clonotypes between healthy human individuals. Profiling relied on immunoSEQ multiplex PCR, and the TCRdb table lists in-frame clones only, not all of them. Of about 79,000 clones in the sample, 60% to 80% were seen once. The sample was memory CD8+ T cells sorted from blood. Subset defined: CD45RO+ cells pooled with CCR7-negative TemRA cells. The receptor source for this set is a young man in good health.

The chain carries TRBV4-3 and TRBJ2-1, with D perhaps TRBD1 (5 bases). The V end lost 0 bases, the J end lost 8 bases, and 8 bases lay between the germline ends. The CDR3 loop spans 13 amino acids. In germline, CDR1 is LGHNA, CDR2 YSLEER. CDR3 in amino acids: CASSQERGDEQFF. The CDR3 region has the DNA TGCGCCAGCAGCCAAGAAAGGGGCGATGAGCAGTTCTTC.

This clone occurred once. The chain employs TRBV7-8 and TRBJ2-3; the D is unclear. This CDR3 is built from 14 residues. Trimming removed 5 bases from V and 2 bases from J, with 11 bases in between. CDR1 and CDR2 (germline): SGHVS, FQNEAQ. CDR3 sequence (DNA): TGTGCCAGCAGCCTTGAATCTCCCACAGATACGCAGTATTTT. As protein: CASSLESPTDTQYF.

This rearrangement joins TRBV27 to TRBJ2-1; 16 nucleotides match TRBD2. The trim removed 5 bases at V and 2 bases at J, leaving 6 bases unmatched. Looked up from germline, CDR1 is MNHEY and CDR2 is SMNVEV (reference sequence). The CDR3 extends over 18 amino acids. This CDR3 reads CASSHGTSGRATYNEQFF. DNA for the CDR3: TGTGCCAGCAGTCACGGGACTAGCGGGAGGGCCACCTACAATGAGCAGTTCTTC.

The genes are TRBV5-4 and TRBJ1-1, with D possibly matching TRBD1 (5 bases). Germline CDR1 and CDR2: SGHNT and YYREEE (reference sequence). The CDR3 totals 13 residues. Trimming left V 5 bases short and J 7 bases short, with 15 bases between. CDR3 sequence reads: CASRRQTNFEAFF. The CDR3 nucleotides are TGTGCCAGCAGGCGACAGACTAATTTTGAAGCTTTCTTT.

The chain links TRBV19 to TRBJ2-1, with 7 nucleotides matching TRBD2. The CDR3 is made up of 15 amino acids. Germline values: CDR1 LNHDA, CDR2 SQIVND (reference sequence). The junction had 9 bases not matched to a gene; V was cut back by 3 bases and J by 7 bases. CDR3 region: CASSMDSGSVNEQFF. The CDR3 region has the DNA TGTGCCAGTAGTATGGATAGCGGGTCCGTTAATGAGCAGTTCTTC.

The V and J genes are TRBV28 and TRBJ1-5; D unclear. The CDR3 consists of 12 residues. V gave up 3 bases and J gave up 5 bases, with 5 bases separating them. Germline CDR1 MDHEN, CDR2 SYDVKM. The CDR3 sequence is CASSFADQPQHF. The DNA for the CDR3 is TGTGCCAGCAGTTTCGCCGATCAGCCCCAGCATTTT.

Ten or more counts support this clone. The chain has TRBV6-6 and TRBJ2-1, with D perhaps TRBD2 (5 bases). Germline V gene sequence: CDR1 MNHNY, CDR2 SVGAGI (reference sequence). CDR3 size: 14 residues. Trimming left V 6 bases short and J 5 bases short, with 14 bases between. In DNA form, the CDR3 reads TGTGCCAGCAGCCGGAGCCTAGCCAACAATGAGCAGTTCTTC. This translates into CASSRSLANNEQFF.

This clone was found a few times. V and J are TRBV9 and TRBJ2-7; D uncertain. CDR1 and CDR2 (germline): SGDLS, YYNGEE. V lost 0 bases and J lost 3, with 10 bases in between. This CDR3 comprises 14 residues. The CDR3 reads CASSVGVGVYEQYF. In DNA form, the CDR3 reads TGTGCCAGCAGCGTAGGTGTTGGGGTCTACGAGCAGTACTTC.

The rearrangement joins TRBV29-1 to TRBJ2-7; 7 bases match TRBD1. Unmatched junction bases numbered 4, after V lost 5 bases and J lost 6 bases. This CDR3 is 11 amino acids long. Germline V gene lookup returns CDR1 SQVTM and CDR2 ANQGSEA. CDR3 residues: CSVKRQGEQYF. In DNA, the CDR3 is TGCAGCGTTAAGAGACAGGGCGAGCAGTACTTC.

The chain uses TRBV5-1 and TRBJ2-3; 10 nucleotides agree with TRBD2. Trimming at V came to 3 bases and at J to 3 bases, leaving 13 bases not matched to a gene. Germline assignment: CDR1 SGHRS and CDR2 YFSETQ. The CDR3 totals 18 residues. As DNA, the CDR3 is TGCGCCAGCAGCTCGGGGGCGGCTAGCGGGAGTCCGACAGATACGCAGTATTTT. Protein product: CASSSGAASGSPTDTQYF.

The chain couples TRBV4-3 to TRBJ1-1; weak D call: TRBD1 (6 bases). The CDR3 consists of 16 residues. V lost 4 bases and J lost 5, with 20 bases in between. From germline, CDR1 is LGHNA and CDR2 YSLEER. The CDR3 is CASSLIGGPAGTEAFF. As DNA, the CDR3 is TGCGCCAGCAGCCTTATCGGGGGGCCCGCGGGGACTGAAGCTTTCTTT.

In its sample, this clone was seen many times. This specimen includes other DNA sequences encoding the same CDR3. The CDR3: CASSPGLPTGSEVWYVNEQFF. The DNA for the CDR3 is TGTGCCAGCAGCCCGGGTCTCCCCACCGGGTCTGAGGTGTGGTACGTCAATGAGCAGTTCTTC. The chain carries TRBV4-2 and TRBJ2-1; D is undetermined. The V gene lost 4 bases and the J gene lost 6 bases, with 34 bases spanning the gap. The CDR3 covers 21 residues. Germline V gives CDR1 LGHNA, CDR2 YNFKEQ.

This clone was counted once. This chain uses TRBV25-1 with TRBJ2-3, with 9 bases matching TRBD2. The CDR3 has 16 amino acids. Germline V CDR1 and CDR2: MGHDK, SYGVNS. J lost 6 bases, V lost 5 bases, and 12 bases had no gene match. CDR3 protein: CASSTGGRADRDTQYF. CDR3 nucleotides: TGTGCCAGCAGTACGGGCGGGAGGGCCGACCGCGATACGCAGTATTTT.

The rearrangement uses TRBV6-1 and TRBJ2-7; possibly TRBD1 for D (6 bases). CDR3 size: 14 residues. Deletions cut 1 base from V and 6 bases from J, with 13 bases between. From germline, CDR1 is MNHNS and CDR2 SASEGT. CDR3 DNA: TGTGCCAGCAGTGAAGTAACAGGGAGTAGCGAGCAGTACTTC. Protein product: CASSEVTGSSEQYF.

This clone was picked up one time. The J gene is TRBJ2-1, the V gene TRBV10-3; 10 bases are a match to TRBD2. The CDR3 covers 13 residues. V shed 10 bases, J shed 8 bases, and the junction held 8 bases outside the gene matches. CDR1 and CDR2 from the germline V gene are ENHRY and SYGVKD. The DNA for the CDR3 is TGTGCCACCCGGGACAGCGGGAGGGATGAGCAGTTCTTC. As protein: CATRDSGRDEQFF.

The CDR3 coding sequence is TGTGCCCTGGGGACAGCTATTAGCACAGATACGCAGTATTTT. Its translation: CALGTAISTDTQYF. The chain has TRBV9 and TRBJ2-3; TRBD1 agrees at 7 bases. Germline CDR1 and CDR2: SGDLS and YYNGEE. The CDR3 is 14 amino acids. V dropped 10 bases and J dropped 0; count of bases not matched to a gene: 8. The full variable domain, in which reference TRBV9 and TRBJ2-3 provide the parts outside the CDR3, is DSGVTQTPKHLITATGQRVTLRCSPRSGDLSVYWYQQSLDQGLQFLIQYYNGEERAKGNILERFSAQQFPDLHSELNLSSLELGDSALYFCALGTAISTDTQYFGPGTRLTVL.

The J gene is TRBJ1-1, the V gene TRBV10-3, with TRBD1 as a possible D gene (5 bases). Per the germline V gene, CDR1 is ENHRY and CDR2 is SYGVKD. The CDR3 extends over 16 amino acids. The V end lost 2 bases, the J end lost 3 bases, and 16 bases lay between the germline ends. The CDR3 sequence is CAISEGLVTAHTEAFF. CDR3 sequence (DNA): TGTGCCATCAGTGAGGGGCTGGTGACAGCCCACACTGAAGCTTTCTTT.

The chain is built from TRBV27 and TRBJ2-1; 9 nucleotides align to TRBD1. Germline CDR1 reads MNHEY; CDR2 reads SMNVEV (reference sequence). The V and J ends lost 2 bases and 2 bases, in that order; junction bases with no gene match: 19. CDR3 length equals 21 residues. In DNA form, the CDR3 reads TGTGCCAGCAGTTTAGGAGCCGGGGGGACAGGGTCGAAGGGGGCCTACAATGAGCAGTTCTTC. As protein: CASSLGAGGTGSKGAYNEQFF.

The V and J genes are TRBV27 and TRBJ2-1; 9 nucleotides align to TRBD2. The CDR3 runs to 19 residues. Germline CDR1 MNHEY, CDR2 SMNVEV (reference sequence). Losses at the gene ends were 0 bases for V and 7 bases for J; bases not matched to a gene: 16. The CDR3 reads CASSLSVGLFSGSLNEQFF. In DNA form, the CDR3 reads TGTGCCAGCAGTTTATCGGTTGGTTTGTTTAGCGGGAGTTTGAATGAGCAGTTCTTC.

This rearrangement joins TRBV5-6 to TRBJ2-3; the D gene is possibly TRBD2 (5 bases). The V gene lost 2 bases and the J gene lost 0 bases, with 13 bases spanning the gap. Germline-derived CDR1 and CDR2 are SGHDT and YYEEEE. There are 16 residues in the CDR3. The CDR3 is CASSLGAVLSTDTQYF. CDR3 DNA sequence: TGTGCCAGCAGCTTAGGAGCGGTACTTAGCACAGATACGCAGTATTTT.

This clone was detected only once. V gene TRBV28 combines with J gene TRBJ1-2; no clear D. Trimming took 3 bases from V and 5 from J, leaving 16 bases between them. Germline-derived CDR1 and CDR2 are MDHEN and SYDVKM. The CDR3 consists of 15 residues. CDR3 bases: TGTGCCAGCAGTTTGGAGGGTCTCAAGGTTTATGGCTACACCTTC. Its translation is CASSLEGLKVYGYTF.

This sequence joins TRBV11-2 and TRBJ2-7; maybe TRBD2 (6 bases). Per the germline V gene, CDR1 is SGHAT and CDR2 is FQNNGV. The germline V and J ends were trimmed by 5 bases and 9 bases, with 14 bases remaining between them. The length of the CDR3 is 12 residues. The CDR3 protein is CASSPYRAGQYF. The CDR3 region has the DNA TGTGCCAGCAGCCCCTATAGAGCGGGGCAGTACTTC.

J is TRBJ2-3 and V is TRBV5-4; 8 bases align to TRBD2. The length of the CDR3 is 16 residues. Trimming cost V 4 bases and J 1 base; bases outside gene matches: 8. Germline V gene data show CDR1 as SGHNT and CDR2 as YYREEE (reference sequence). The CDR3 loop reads CASSKSGRGGTDTQYF. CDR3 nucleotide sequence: TGTGCCAGCAGCAAGAGCGGGAGAGGGGGCACAGATACGCAGTATTTT.

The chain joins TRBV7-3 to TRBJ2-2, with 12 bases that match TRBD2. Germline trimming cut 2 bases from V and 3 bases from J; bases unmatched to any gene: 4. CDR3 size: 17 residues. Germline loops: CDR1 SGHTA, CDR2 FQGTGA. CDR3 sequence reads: CASSLLPSGRDTGELFF. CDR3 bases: TGTGCCAGCAGCTTATTGCCTAGCGGGAGGGACACCGGGGAGCTGTTTTTT.

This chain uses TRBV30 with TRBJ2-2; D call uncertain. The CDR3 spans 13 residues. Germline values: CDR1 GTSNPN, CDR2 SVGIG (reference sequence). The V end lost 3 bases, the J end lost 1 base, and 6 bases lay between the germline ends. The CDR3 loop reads CAWRRQNTGELFF. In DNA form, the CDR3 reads TGTGCCTGGAGAAGACAGAACACCGGGGAGCTGTTTTTT.

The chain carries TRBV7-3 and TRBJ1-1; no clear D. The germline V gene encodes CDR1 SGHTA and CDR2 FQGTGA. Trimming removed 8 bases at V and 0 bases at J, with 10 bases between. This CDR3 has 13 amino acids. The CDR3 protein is CASALQLNTEAFF. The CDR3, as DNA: TGTGCCAGCGCATTGCAATTGAACACTGAAGCTTTCTTT.

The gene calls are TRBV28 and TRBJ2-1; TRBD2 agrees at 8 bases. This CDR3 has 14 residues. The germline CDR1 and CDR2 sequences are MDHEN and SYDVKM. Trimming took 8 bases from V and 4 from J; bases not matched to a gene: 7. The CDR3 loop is CASAAGGIYNEQFF. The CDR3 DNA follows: TGTGCCAGCGCTGCGGGGGGTATATACAATGAGCAGTTCTTC.

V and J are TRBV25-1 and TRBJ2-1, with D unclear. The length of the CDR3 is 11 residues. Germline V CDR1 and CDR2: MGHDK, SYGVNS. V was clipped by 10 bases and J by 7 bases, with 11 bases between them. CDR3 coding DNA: TGTGCCACCGAAAGGGTTAATGAGCAGTTCTTC. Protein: CATERVNEQFF. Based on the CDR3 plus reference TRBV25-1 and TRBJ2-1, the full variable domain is EADIYQTPRYLVIGTGKKITLECSQTMGHDKMYWYQQDPGMELHLIHYSYGVNSTEKGDLSSESTVSRIRTEHFPLTLESARPSHTSQYLCATERVNEQFFGPGTRLTVL.

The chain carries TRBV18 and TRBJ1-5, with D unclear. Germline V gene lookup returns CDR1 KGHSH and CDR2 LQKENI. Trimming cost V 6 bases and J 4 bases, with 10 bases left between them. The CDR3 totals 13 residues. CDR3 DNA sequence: TGTGCCAGCTCTTCAACAGCAAATCAGCCCCAGCATTTT. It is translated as CASSSTANQPQHF.

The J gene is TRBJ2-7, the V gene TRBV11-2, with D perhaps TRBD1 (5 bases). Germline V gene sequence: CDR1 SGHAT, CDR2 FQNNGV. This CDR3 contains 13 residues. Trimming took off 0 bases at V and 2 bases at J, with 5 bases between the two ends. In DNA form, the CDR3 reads TGTGCCAGCAGCTTAGAAGGGGCCTACGAGCAGTACTTC. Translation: CASSLEGAYEQYF.

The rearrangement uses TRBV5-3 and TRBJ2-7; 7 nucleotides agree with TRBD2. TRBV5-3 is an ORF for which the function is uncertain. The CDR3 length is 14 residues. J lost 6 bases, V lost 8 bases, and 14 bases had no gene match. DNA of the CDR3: TGTGCCAGCAGCCCCCAGGGAGGGCTCCGCGAGCAGTACTTC. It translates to CASSPQGGLREQYF.